A single sample is the source of the 29 T cell receptor beta chains below, sequenced in a study of T-cell memory formation after mild COVID-19. TCRdb recomputed calls from the 5' RACE reads with MiXCR, one row per CDR3 protein. The sample holds 80,000 to 95,000 distinct CDR3 sequences, more than 20% seen once. The sequenced material came from PBMCs or a T cell subset sorted from them (not recorded which). The origin of the receptors is a man younger than 35 who had mild COVID-19 (a few samples of this study predate the infection). Cell type and time point are not known.

This clonotype was found a few times. The chain has TRBV4-2 and TRBJ2-7; D might be TRBD1 (6 bases). Germline V gene data show CDR1 as LGHNA and CDR2 as YNFKEQ. The CDR3 runs to 13 residues. Trimming stripped 4 bases from V and 5 bases from J, with 12 bases between. CDR3 amino acids: CASSRKYRDEQYF. CDR3 DNA: TGTGCCAGCAGCCGGAAGTACAGGGACGAGCAGTACTTC.

This clonotype was recorded a few times. CDR3 protein: CASSQVTGGPPDTQYF. The CDR3 nucleotides read TGCGCCAGCAGCCAAGTAACGGGGGGCCCCCCCGATACGCAGTATTTT. The chain couples TRBV4-3 to TRBJ2-3; possibly TRBD2 for D (7 bases). The V gene lost 1 base and the J gene lost 6 bases, with 17 bases spanning the gap. CDR3 size: 16 residues. CDR1 and CDR2 from the germline V gene are LGHNA and YSLEER.

The chain recombines TRBV6-6 with TRBJ2-2; D not certain. The CDR3 runs to 12 residues. Trimming pared 6 bases from V and 4 bases from J, leaving 6 bases between. Per the germline V gene, CDR1 is MNHNY and CDR2 is SVGAGI (reference sequence). CDR3 in amino acids: CASRNTTGELFF. CDR3 sequence (DNA): TGTGCCAGCAGGAACACCACCGGGGAGCTGTTTTTT.

This clonotype has only a few counts. The chain has TRBV4-1 and TRBJ2-7, with no clear D. This CDR3 has 16 amino acids. From germline, CDR1 is MGHRA and CDR2 YSYEKL. The V end lost 3 bases, the J end lost 3 bases, and 18 bases lay between the germline ends. The CDR3 sequence: CASSHDNLASDYEQYF. The CDR3 coding sequence is TGCGCCAGCAGCCATGATAATTTGGCTAGTGACTACGAGCAGTACTTC.

This clonotype was observed a few times. V usage is TRBV11-2 and J usage is TRBJ2-2, with D uncertain. Germline loops: CDR1 SGHAT, CDR2 FQNNGV. Trimming took off 0 bases at V and 3 bases at J, with 11 bases between the two ends. The CDR3 runs to 16 residues. CDR3: CASSLDLRLYTGELFF. CDR3 nucleotides: TGTGCCAGCAGCTTAGATCTACGACTTTACACCGGGGAGCTGTTTTTT.

The chain has TRBV5-4 and TRBJ2-1, with 7 bases aligning to TRBD2. Germline V gives CDR1 SGHNT, CDR2 YYREEE (reference sequence). V dropped 4 bases and J dropped 9; count of bases not matched to a gene: 4. The CDR3 consists of 12 residues. The CDR3 bases are TGTGCCAGCAGCGGGGGGGGTAGTGAGCAGTTCTTC. This gives the protein CASSGGGSEQFF.

The V gene is TRBV11-3, the J gene TRBJ2-1, with 14 bases matching TRBD2. Germline CDR1 SGHNT, CDR2 YENEEA. This CDR3 is 16 amino acids long. Germline trimming cut 3 bases from V and 9 bases from J; bases unmatched to any gene: 7. DNA of the CDR3: TGTGCCAGCAGCTTGGTGACTAGCGGGGGGGCGGTTGAGCAGTTCTTC. The encoded protein is CASSLVTSGGAVEQFF.

A single count supports this clonotype. In this CDR3 the conserved last residue, phenylalanine or tryptophan, is missing, so a read error is likely. The rearrangement uses TRBV12-3 or TRBV12-4 and TRBJ1-2; no definite D call. Trimming removed 1 base at V and 4 bases at J, with 7 bases between. This CDR3 region has 13 residues. CDR3 amino acids: CASSLGTFYGYTL. The DNA for the CDR3 is TGTGCCAGCAGTTTAGGCACTTTCTATGGCTACACCCTC.

By frequency in the sample, this clonotype is medium-sized. The V gene is TRBV20-1, the J gene TRBJ2-7, with TRBD2 matching 14 bases. CDR1 and CDR2 from the germline V gene are DFQATT and SNEGSKA (reference sequence). Trimming at V came to 5 bases and at J to 5 bases, leaving 11 bases not matched to a gene. The CDR3 has 16 amino acids. CDR3 amino acids: CSASTSGGAGFNEQYF. The CDR3 DNA is TGCAGTGCTTCGACTAGCGGGGGGGCCGGTTTTAACGAGCAGTACTTC.

This clonotype has a handful of counts. The V and J genes are TRBV7-8 and TRBJ2-7, with D tentatively TRBD1 (6 bases). V lost 1 base and J 2 bases, leaving 9 bases between the germline ends. Germline values: CDR1 SGHVS, CDR2 FQNEAQ. There are 14 residues in the CDR3. The CDR3 DNA follows: TGTGCCAGCAGCTTAGGGGGGCCCGCCTACGAGCAGTACGTC. It specifies CASSLGGPAYEQYV.

This clonotype was detected only a few times. This sequence joins TRBV3-1 and TRBJ2-7; D might be TRBD1 (5 bases). The CDR3 covers 16 residues. V was clipped by 0 bases and J by 2 bases, with 14 bases between them. From germline, CDR1 is LGHDT and CDR2 YNNKEL (reference sequence). CDR3 in amino acids: CASSQESGSATYEQYV. The CDR3, as DNA: TGTGCCAGCAGCCAAGAGTCAGGGTCGGCTACCTACGAGCAGTACGTC.

This clonotype was counted at least ten times. The gene calls are TRBV6-4 and TRBJ2-3; weak D call: TRBD2 (5 bases). V lost 2 bases and J 2 bases, leaving 14 bases between the germline ends. The CDR3 is 16 residues long. Germline V gene data show CDR1 as MRHNA and CDR2 as SNTAGT. The CDR3 region has the DNA TGTGCCAGCAGTGACACGTCGGGGAGCGCCACAGATACGCAGTATTTT. It is translated as CASSDTSGSATDTQYF.

The rearrangement uses TRBV29-1 and TRBJ2-1; 7 nucleotides match TRBD2. After removal of 0 bases from V and 6 bases from J, the junction contained 5 bases not matched to a gene. The germline CDR1 and CDR2 sequences are SQVTM and ANQGSEA. The CDR3 contains 14 residues. The CDR3 region is CSVEEAGPLNEQFF. The CDR3 nucleotides are TGCAGCGTTGAAGAAGCGGGGCCTCTCAATGAGCAGTTCTTC.

The V call is TRBV7-8, the J call TRBJ2-5; possible D gene TRBD1, 7 bases. Deletions cut 5 bases from V and 3 bases from J, with 16 bases between. The CDR3 spans 15 residues. Germline V gene lookup returns CDR1 SGHVS and CDR2 FQNEAQ. The CDR3 protein is CASSPRQGEEETQYF. Here the CDR3 DNA reads TGTGCCAGCAGCCCCCGGCAGGGGGAGGAAGAGACCCAGTACTTC.

The chain joins TRBV7-9 to TRBJ1-4; D gene unclear. This CDR3 has 24 residues. In germline, CDR1 is SEHNR, CDR2 FQNEAQ (reference sequence). Trimming took off 2 bases at V and 0 bases at J, with 34 bases between the two ends. CDR3: CASSLSTWKNLVPNNRTTNEKLFF. The CDR3 coding sequence is TGTGCCAGCAGCTTATCTACATGGAAAAACCTCGTTCCAAATAACCGAACAACTAATGAAAAACTGTTTTTT.

The chain is built from TRBV4-1 and TRBJ2-2; no clear D. Trimming left V 1 base short and J 7 bases short, with 7 bases between. CDR3 length: 13 amino acids. CDR1 and CDR2 (germline): MGHRA, YSYEKL. The CDR3 spells CASSQGSVGELFF. In DNA form, the CDR3 reads TGCGCCAGCAGCCAAGGATCGGTCGGGGAGCTGTTTTTT.

The sample holds a few counts of this clonotype. The V gene is TRBV4-3, the J gene TRBJ2-7; TRBD1 might be the D (6 bases). Trimming removed 2 bases from V and 0 bases from J, with 14 bases in between. The germline CDR1 and CDR2 sequences are LGHNA and YSLEER. The CDR3 spans 16 residues. The CDR3 DNA reads TGCGCCAGCAGCCAAAATCTGGGCAGGGGCTCCTACGAGCAGTACTTC. It codes for CASSQNLGRGSYEQYF.

The gene calls are TRBV4-1 and TRBJ2-3; 11 bases match TRBD1. Germline V lookup: CDR1 MGHRA, CDR2 YSYEKL. The CDR3 covers 18 residues. The junction had 11 bases not matched to a gene; V was cut back by 4 bases and J by 2 bases. The DNA of the CDR3 is TGCGCCAGCAGCCCACTTGGGACAGGGGGTATGGCCACAGATACGCAGTATTTT. Its translation: CASSPLGTGGMATDTQYF.

This clonotype was detected only a few times. The chain recombines TRBV7-6 with TRBJ2-1, with D possibly being TRBD2 (6 bases). CDR1 is SGHVS, CDR2 FNYEAQ, per germline. Trimming left V 4 bases short and J 8 bases short, with 12 bases between. The CDR3 has 13 residues. CDR3 region: CASSSGLQDEQFF. In DNA, the CDR3 is TGTGCCAGCAGCTCGGGACTTCAGGATGAGCAGTTCTTC.

The CDR3 sequence is CASSIWGATEAFF. In DNA form, the CDR3 reads TGTGCCAGTAGTATTTGGGGTGCCACTGAAGCTTTCTTT. The chain links TRBV19 to TRBJ1-1; no reliable D call. The CDR3 is 13 residues long. The V and J ends lost 3 bases and 4 bases respectively, with 9 bases between them. Germline V gene sequence: CDR1 LNHDA, CDR2 SQIVND (reference sequence).

The rearrangement links TRBV28 to TRBJ2-2, with D unresolved. The CDR3 is 14 residues long. Between the trimmed V and J ends, which lost 1 base and 1 base, there was a span of 4 bases. Looked up from germline, CDR1 is MDHEN and CDR2 is SYDVKM. CDR3 protein: CASSLSWNTGELFF. In DNA, the CDR3 is TGTGCCAGCAGTTTATCCTGGAACACCGGGGAGCTGTTTTTT.

This chain links TRBV6-5 with TRBJ1-1, with D hard to call. The CDR3 has 14 residues. Per germline, CDR1 MNHEY and CDR2 SVGAGI. The ends were cut back, 2 bases at V and 0 bases at J, with 7 bases in the middle. CDR3 nucleotides: TGTGCCAGCAGTTACGCGAGGGTGAACACTGAAGCTTTCTTT. This translates into CASSYARVNTEAFF.

The rearrangement links TRBV4-1 to TRBJ1-1, with D unclear. The CDR3 spans 14 residues. In germline, CDR1 is MGHRA, CDR2 YSYEKL. V shed 4 bases and J shed 3 bases, with 12 bases lying between them. The CDR3 nucleotides are TGCGCCAGCAGCCGGGATAGGAGCGACACTGAAGCTTTCTTT. As protein: CASSRDRSDTEAFF.

The chain couples TRBV6-1 to TRBJ1-5; D unclear. The CDR3 runs to 15 residues. V was clipped by 7 bases and J by 2 bases, with 15 bases between them. The germline V gene encodes CDR1 MNHNS and CDR2 SASEGT. CDR3 nucleotides: TGTGCCAGCACCGACTGGGGTCTAGGCAATCAGCCCCAGCATTTT. Protein sequence: CASTDWGLGNQPQHF.

This chain connects TRBV4-3 to TRBJ2-5; maybe TRBD1 (6 bases). The CDR3 length is 13 residues. V dropped 1 base and J dropped 5 bases, with 8 bases sitting between them. CDR1 LGHNA and CDR2 YSLEER come from the germline V gene. Here the CDR3 DNA reads TGCGCCAGCAGCCAAGGACAGGAGGAGACCCAGTACTTC. It yields the protein CASSQGQEETQYF.

This clonotype was seen only a few times. V is TRBV4-3 and J is TRBJ1-1; 9 bases map to TRBD1. Trimming at V came to 2 bases and at J to 1 base, leaving 2 bases not matched to a gene. Germline V lookup: CDR1 LGHNA, CDR2 YSLEER. The CDR3 has 15 residues. CDR3 protein: CASSQQDRGNTEAFF. The CDR3 bases are TGCGCCAGCAGCCAACAGGACAGGGGGAACACTGAAGCTTTCTTT.

This clonotype was observed a handful of times. The V call is TRBV6-6, the J call TRBJ2-3, with unresolved D. From germline, CDR1 is MNHNY and CDR2 SVGAGI (reference sequence). This CDR3 has 14 residues. Trimming stripped 0 bases from V and 3 bases from J, with 7 bases between. The CDR3 sequence is CASSYSPTTDTQYF. In DNA form, the CDR3 reads TGTGCCAGCAGTTACTCCCCTACTACAGATACGCAGTATTTT.

V gene TRBV10-3 combines with J gene TRBJ2-1; D gene unclear. Germline values: CDR1 ENHRY, CDR2 SYGVKD. This CDR3 comprises 16 residues. The V and J ends lost 3 bases and 6 bases respectively, with 18 bases between them. CDR3 nucleotide sequence: TGTGCCATCAGTGACCCTCGGGTTGGGCCCGTCAATGAGCAGTTCTTC. Translated, it gives CAISDPRVGPVNEQFF.

V gene TRBV29-1 combines with J gene TRBJ1-1; D call uncertain. This CDR3 is built from 15 residues. CDR1 and CDR2 (germline): SQVTM, ANQGSEA. V lost 0 bases and J 1 base, leaving 12 bases between the germline ends. The CDR3 is CSVEDRGRANTEAFF. As DNA, the CDR3 is TGCAGCGTTGAAGATCGGGGTCGGGCGAACACTGAAGCTTTCTTT.